This TCR beta chain was identified during a study of EBV T-cell therapy then PD-1 blockade in nasopharyngeal carcinoma. Germline lookup yields CDR1 LNHDA and CDR2 SQIVND (reference sequence). The CDR3 runs to 15 residues. V lost 3 bases to trimming and J lost 9 bases, with 18 bases between them. The time point is: 266 days after commencement of treatment, after nivolumab therapy. Sample treatment: AdE1-LMPpoly-expanded autologous EBV-specific T-cell therapy followed by anti-PD-1 nivolumab. The data were produced by immunoSEQ multiplex PCR, yet TCRdb's version contains in-frame clones alone and is incomplete. The data show around 19,000 clones, around 80% seen once. As concerns this clone: Antigen unknown.

The chain recombines TRBV19 with TRBJ2-1; possibly TRBD2 for D (6 bases). The input for sequencing was CD8+ T cells from blood, taken at roughly day 250 from a patient whose treatment included autologous EBV-specific T cells and nivolumab. This TCR came from a man aged 40-49 years with nasopharyngeal carcinoma. The CDR3 DNA sequence: TGTGCCAGTAGTATTGGGGCTAGCGTTGGGTTTGAGCAGTTCTTC. Its translation: CASSIGASVGFEQFF.